This T cell receptor (beta chain) was recorded in a study of cytomegalovirus exposure and HLA in healthy donors. The overall study: About 200 million T cells yielded 117 million unique TCR beta sequences in earlier analysis. Findings and caveats of the study: Trimming of TCR beta V- and J-genes showed a link, identified in a later analysis, to a missense DCLRE1C variant. Previous analysis showed most TCR beta V segments were productive about 87% or about 30% of the time.

A word on this clone: What it binds is not known.

Primers included in the PCR were 60 Vbeta and 13 Jbeta primers. Using immunoSEQ multiplex PCR, the repertoire was profiled, and TCRdb retains in-frame clones only, with some absent. The data hold about 130,000 clones, with over 60% observed a single time. Germline CDR1 KGHSH, CDR2 LQKENI. The CDR3 totals 13 residues. With 5 bases clipped from V and 7 bases from J, the junction kept 8 bases outside the gene matches. This rearrangement joins TRBV18 to TRBJ2-7; 7 bases match TRBD1. The sample was PBMCs. The clonotype originates from a human donor in good health. The DNA of the CDR3 is TGTGCCAGCTCAGATTCAGGACAGGTTGAGCAGTACTTC. Its translation is CASSDSGQVEQYF.